This passage covers 28 T cell receptor beta chains from one sample sequenced in a study of PD-L1 blockade in urothelial cancer. Libraries were prepared by immunoSEQ multiplex PCR; TCRdb keeps only in-frame clonotypes and omits some of them. This table has roughly 130,000 clones, about 88% appearing once. Time point indicated: pretreatment peripheral blood. Here the sequenced sample was PBMCs, taken around atezolizumab (anti-PD-L1) treatment. All receptors come from a man over 45 with urothelial cancer.

This clone was found once. V gene TRBV19 combines with J gene TRBJ2-7; possible D gene TRBD2, 5 bases. Germline V gene data show CDR1 as LNHDA and CDR2 as SQIVND (reference sequence). The V end lost 3 bases, the J end lost 4 bases, and 13 bases lay between the germline ends. The CDR3 consists of 14 residues. CDR3 in amino acids: CASSIFERKYEQYF. Written as DNA, the CDR3 is TGTGCCAGTAGTATTTTCGAGCGGAAATACGAGCAGTACTTC.

The chain has TRBV29-1 and TRBJ1-1; TRBD1 aligns across 7 bases. Germline V gene data show CDR1 as SQVTM and CDR2 as ANQGSEA. The CDR3 covers 11 residues. Trimming at V came to 7 bases and at J to 6 bases, leaving 5 bases not matched to a gene. The chain's CDR3 is CSAHRGPEAFF. CDR3 coding DNA: TGCAGCGCACACAGGGGTCCTGAAGCTTTCTTT.

CDR3 residues: CASSSSLTGHYGYTF. CDR3 in DNA: TGTGCCAGCAGCTCCTCCCTGACAGGGCACTATGGCTACACCTTC. The J gene is TRBJ1-2, the V gene TRBV11-2; TRBD1 agrees at 7 bases. CDR1 SGHAT and CDR2 FQNNGV come from the germline V gene. The CDR3 loop spans 15 amino acids. Losses at the gene ends were 4 bases for V and 3 bases for J; bases not matched to a gene: 8.

The genes are TRBV7-2 and TRBJ2-1; D is undetermined. Trimming removed 5 bases from V and 10 bases from J, with 9 bases in between. This CDR3 spans 11 amino acids. The germline V gene has CDR1 SGHTA and CDR2 FQGNSA. The CDR3 protein is CASSLPLEQFF. The CDR3 nucleotides are TGTGCCAGCAGCCTCCCCCTAGAGCAGTTCTTC.

This chain joins TRBV10-3 and TRBJ2-7, with D possibly being TRBD1 (6 bases). Germline V gene sequence: CDR1 ENHRY, CDR2 SYGVKD. Trimming cost V 6 bases and J 3 bases, with 15 bases left between them. The CDR3 runs to 14 residues. This CDR3 is CAIRTPGANYEQYF. The CDR3 nucleotides read TGTGCCATCAGAACGCCAGGGGCGAACTACGAGCAGTACTTC.

This clone was picked up a small number of times. The V call is TRBV19, the J call TRBJ2-1; TRBD2 agrees at 10 bases. The CDR3 length is 15 residues. CDR1 and CDR2 from the germline V gene are LNHDA and SQIVND (reference sequence). V dropped 6 bases and J dropped 2; count of bases not matched to a gene: 4. The CDR3 is CASSPTSGAYNEQFF. DNA of the CDR3: TGTGCCAGTAGCCCAACTAGCGGGGCCTACAATGAGCAGTTCTTC.

This clone came up a few times. V is TRBV27 and J is TRBJ1-2, with TRBD1 identical over 7 bases. The V gene's germline CDR1 is MNHEY and CDR2 SMNVEV (reference sequence). The CDR3 runs 13 residues. Trimming removed 6 bases from V and 5 bases from J; junction bases left unmatched: 6. CDR3 bases: TGTGCCAGCAGCAGGGGGACAGCTTATGGCTACACCTTC. The encoded protein is CASSRGTAYGYTF.

This chain links TRBV15 with TRBJ1-5; possible D gene TRBD1, 6 bases. CDR1 LNHNV and CDR2 YYDKDF come from the germline V gene (reference sequence). Deletions cut 5 bases from V and 6 bases from J, with 20 bases between. The CDR3 has 16 residues. CDR3 sequence reads: CATSSIGGGASQPQHF. The CDR3, as DNA: TGTGCCACCAGCTCCATAGGGGGGGGTGCGAGTCAGCCCCAGCATTTT.

This chain joins TRBV19 and TRBJ2-1; 9 bases are a match to TRBD1. CDR1 is LNHDA, CDR2 SQIVND, per germline (reference sequence). CDR3 size: 18 residues. Trimming cost V 3 bases and J 2 bases; bases outside gene matches: 11. Written as DNA, the CDR3 is TGTGCCAGTAGTATGGGGACAGGGAGGGTTAGTACCTACAATGAGCAGTTCTTC. This encodes CASSMGTGRVSTYNEQFF.

This rearrangement joins TRBV6-6 to TRBJ1-5; 10 bases agree with TRBD1. Looked up from germline, CDR1 is MNHNY and CDR2 is SVGAGI (reference sequence). CDR3 length: 16 residues. V shed 7 bases and J 9 bases; nucleotides not matched to a gene: 15. The CDR3 loop is CASTQQTGGPLRPQHF. In DNA, the CDR3 is TGTGCCAGCACCCAACAGACAGGGGGCCCCTTGAGGCCCCAGCATTTT.

The chain uses TRBV7-3 and TRBJ2-2; 9 bases match TRBD2. The CDR3 is made up of 16 amino acids. CDR1 and CDR2 (germline): SGHTA, FQGTGA. V was clipped by 6 bases and J by 1 base; unmatched bases: 6. CDR3 DNA sequence: TGTGCCAGCAGACATAGCGGGAGCGAGAACACCGGGGAGCTGTTTTTT. It encodes CASRHSGSENTGELFF.

The V call is TRBV27, the J call TRBJ2-1, with TRBD2 identical over 9 bases. The J segment lost 6 bases and the V segment lost 6 bases, leaving 12 bases of the junction unmatched. The CDR3 runs 16 residues. The germline gives CDR1 MNHEY, CDR2 SMNVEV (reference sequence). The CDR3 coding sequence is TGTGCCAGCAGGAATACCGGGACTAGCAAAGGCAATGAGCAGTTCTTC. Its protein product is CASRNTGTSKGNEQFF.

The chain employs TRBV2 and TRBJ1-6, with D possibly being TRBD1 (5 bases). The CDR3 is 13 residues long. CDR1 and CDR2 from the germline V gene are SNHLY and FYNNEI. The V end lost 8 bases, the J end lost 3 bases, and 8 bases lay between the germline ends. The CDR3 reads CASSDSYNSPLHF. The CDR3 region has the DNA TGTGCCAGCTCCGACAGCTATAATTCACCCCTCCACTTT.

The rearrangement joins TRBV6-1 to TRBJ2-2, with 13 bases fitting TRBD2. The J segment lost 8 bases and the V segment lost 4 bases, leaving 4 bases of the junction unmatched. CDR3 length equals 15 residues. CDR1 and CDR2 (germline): MNHNS, SASEGT. The CDR3 reads CASSGWTSGSGELFF. The DNA of the CDR3 is TGTGCCAGCAGTGGATGGACTAGCGGGAGTGGGGAGCTGTTTTTT.

V usage is TRBV28 and J usage is TRBJ2-7; 11 bases are a match to TRBD2. The germline V gene encodes CDR1 MDHEN and CDR2 SYDVKM. CDR3 length equals 16 residues. Trimming cost V 6 bases and J 5 bases; bases outside gene matches: 12. The CDR3: CASRGLAAGEADEQYF. The CDR3 coding sequence is TGTGCCAGCAGGGGACTAGCGGCTGGGGAGGCGGACGAGCAGTACTTC.

The chain recombines TRBV14 with TRBJ1-2; 12 positions match TRBD1. J lost 8 bases, V lost 1 base, and 11 bases had no gene match. The germline CDR1 and CDR2 sequences are SGHDN and FVKESK. The CDR3 sequence is 17 residues long. The chain's CDR3 is CASSQAIPGQGARGYTF. Written as DNA, the CDR3 is TGTGCCAGCAGCCAAGCCATCCCGGGACAGGGGGCACGGGGCTACACCTTC.

The chain couples TRBV5-1 to TRBJ2-3; possibly TRBD2 for D (6 bases). This CDR3 is built from 13 residues. Trimming pared 7 bases from V and 10 bases from J, leaving 19 bases between. The V gene's germline CDR1 is SGHRS and CDR2 YFSETQ. The CDR3 DNA reads as TGCGCCAGCGGTCGGGACTCTCCCCAATCGCAGTATTTT. Its protein is CASGRDSPQSQYF.

The chain links TRBV7-9 to TRBJ1-1; maybe TRBD1 (5 bases). The CDR3 runs to 16 residues. Between the trimmed V and J ends, which lost 5 bases and 0 bases, there was a span of 16 bases. Germline V lookup: CDR1 SEHNR, CDR2 FQNEAQ (reference sequence). CDR3 protein: CASSRPGGGMNTEAFF. The CDR3, as DNA: TGTGCCAGCAGCCGTCCGGGGGGGGGTATGAACACTGAAGCTTTCTTT.

The chain has TRBV21-1 and TRBJ2-7; the D call of TRBD2 is as the table states it, not checked on the DNA. TRBV21-1 is a pseudogene segment. The length of the CDR3 is 19 residues. Here the CDR3 DNA reads TGTGCCAGCAGGACTAAGGGGACTAGCGGGAGTAGGTGGTCCTACGAGCAGTACTTC. This translates into CASRTKGTSGSRWSYEQYF.

The V and J genes are TRBV6-6 and TRBJ1-2; D remains ambiguous. The V gene's germline CDR1 is MNHNY and CDR2 SVGAGI (reference sequence). The V end was cut by 4 bases, the J end by 5 bases, with 5 bases between. CDR3 length: 11 amino acids. Here the CDR3 reads CASSWSYGYTF. The CDR3 region has the DNA TGTGCCAGCAGTTGGAGTTATGGCTACACCTTC.

This chain links TRBV11-2 with TRBJ2-5, with D possibly TRBD2 on 5 matching bases. Germline-derived CDR1 and CDR2 are SGHAT and FQNNGV. This CDR3 is 14 amino acids long. V gave up 1 base and J gave up 5 bases, with 11 bases separating them. CDR3 coding DNA: TGTGCCAGCAGCTTAGGAGGGTTGGGGGAGACCCAGTACTTC. Its protein product is CASSLGGLGETQYF.

The J gene is TRBJ2-1, the V gene TRBV9; 7 bases agree with TRBD1. V was pared by 3 bases and J by 4 bases, with 7 bases of the junction left unmatched. The germline V gene encodes CDR1 SGDLS and CDR2 YYNGEE. The length of the CDR3 is 15 residues. DNA for the CDR3: TGTGCCAGCAGCGCGGAAGGGACAGAATACAATGAGCAGTTCTTC. As protein: CASSAEGTEYNEQFF.

The rearrangement links TRBV28 to TRBJ2-3, with a possible D match to TRBD1 (6 bases). The CDR3 consists of 19 residues. Per the germline V gene, CDR1 is MDHEN and CDR2 is SYDVKM. V dropped 6 bases and J dropped 1 base, with 26 bases sitting between them. CDR3 in amino acids: CASSPFGQLGARGTDTQYF. The CDR3, as DNA: TGTGCCAGCAGCCCATTTGGCCAGCTGGGGGCGCGTGGCACAGATACGCAGTATTTT.

The J gene is TRBJ2-5, the V gene TRBV15; 7 bases fit TRBD1. From germline, CDR1 is LNHNV and CDR2 YYDKDF (reference sequence). The CDR3 extends over 14 amino acids. V lost 0 bases and J lost 4; bases outside the gene matches: 2. The CDR3 bases are TGTGCCACCAGCAGAGATAACAGGGGAGAGACCCAGTACTTC. It encodes CATSRDNRGETQYF.

V is TRBV4-1 and J is TRBJ2-7; 8 nucleotides match TRBD2. This CDR3 has 15 amino acids. Per germline, CDR1 MGHRA and CDR2 YSYEKL. The V gene end was trimmed by 3 bases and the J gene end by 2 bases; junction bases not matched to a gene: 6. In nucleotides, the CDR3 is TGCGCCAGCAGCCAGAATACGGGACTAGCCTACGAGCAGTACTTC. It is translated as CASSQNTGLAYEQYF.

The chain uses TRBV2 and TRBJ2-1, with 7 bases that match TRBD1. This CDR3 is 13 amino acids long. Germline lookup yields CDR1 SNHLY and CDR2 FYNNEI. V gave up 9 bases and J gave up 0 bases; unmatched junction bases: 2. The CDR3 bases are TGTGCCAGGGGACAGAGCTCCTACAATGAGCAGTTCTTC. It codes for CARGQSSYNEQFF.

This sequence joins TRBV6-5 and TRBJ2-6; no clear D. CDR3 length equals 16 residues. Trimming shortened V by 0 bases and J by 0 bases, and 6 bases separated the two germline ends. In germline, CDR1 is MNHEY, CDR2 SVGAGI. This CDR3 reads CASSYSSGSGANVLTF. The CDR3 DNA is TGTGCCAGCAGTTACTCGAGTGGCTCTGGGGCCAACGTCCTGACTTTC.

This chain links TRBV15 with TRBJ1-3; 8 nucleotides line up with TRBD1. J lost 4 bases, V lost 0 bases, and 2 bases had no gene match. There are 15 residues in the CDR3. CDR1 and CDR2 (germline): LNHNV, YYDKDF (reference sequence). The CDR3 sequence is CATSRDQGAGNTIYF. The CDR3 DNA is TGTGCCACCAGCAGAGATCAGGGGGCCGGAAACACCATATATTTT.